This T cell receptor (beta chain) was found in a study of TIL therapy for anti-PD-1-resistant metastatic lung cancer. Time point: pre-treatment sample, taken before nivolumab and TIL therapy. The CDR3 length is 13 residues. Trimming removed 6 bases at V and 1 base at J, with 9 bases between. Germline V gives CDR1 MNHNY, CDR2 SVGAGI (reference sequence). The libraries were made with immunoSEQ v3. Only in-frame clones appear in the TCRdb table, and some are missing; sequencing was by immunoSEQ multiplex PCR. The repertoire holds tens of thousands of clones, with about 78% as singletons. The TCR was taken from a person aged 25 to 80 with non-small cell lung cancer. The specimen was blood, collected at baseline. V gene TRBV6-6 combines with J gene TRBJ1-1; tentatively, D is TRBD1 (5 bases). CDR3 protein: CASSPQGNTEAFF. The CDR3 DNA reads TGTGCCAGCAGCCCTCAGGGGAACACTGAAGCTTTCTTT.